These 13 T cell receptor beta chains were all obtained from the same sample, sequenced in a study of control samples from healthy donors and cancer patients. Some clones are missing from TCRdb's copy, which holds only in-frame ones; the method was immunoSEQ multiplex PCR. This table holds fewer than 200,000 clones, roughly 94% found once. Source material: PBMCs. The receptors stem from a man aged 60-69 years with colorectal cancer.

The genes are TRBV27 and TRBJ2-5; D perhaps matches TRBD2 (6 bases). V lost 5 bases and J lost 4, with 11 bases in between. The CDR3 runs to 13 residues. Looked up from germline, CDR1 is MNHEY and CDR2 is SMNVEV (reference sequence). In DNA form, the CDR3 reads TGTGCCAGCAGTAGGAGGGGATCAGAGACCCAGTACTTC. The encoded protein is CASSRRGSETQYF.

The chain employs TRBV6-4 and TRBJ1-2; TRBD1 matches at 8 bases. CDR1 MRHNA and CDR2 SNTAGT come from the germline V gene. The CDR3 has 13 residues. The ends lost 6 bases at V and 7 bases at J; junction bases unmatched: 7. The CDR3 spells CASSGDRLGGYTF. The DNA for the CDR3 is TGTGCCAGCAGCGGGGACAGGTTGGGTGGCTACACCTTC.

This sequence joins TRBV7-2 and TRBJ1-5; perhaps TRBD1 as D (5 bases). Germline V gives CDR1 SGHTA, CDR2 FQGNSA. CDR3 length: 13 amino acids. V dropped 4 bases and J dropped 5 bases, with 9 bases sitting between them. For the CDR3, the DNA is TGTGCCAGCAGCTACCTACAGGATCAGCCCCAGCATTTT. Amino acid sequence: CASSYLQDQPQHF.

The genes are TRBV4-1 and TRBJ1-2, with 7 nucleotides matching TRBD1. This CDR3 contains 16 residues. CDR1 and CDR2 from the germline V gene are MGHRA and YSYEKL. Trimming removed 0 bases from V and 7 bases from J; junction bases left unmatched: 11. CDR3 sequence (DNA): TGCGCCAGCAGCCAAGAGGACAGGCTGGGGTTCTTTGGCTACACCTTC. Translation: CASSQEDRLGFFGYTF.

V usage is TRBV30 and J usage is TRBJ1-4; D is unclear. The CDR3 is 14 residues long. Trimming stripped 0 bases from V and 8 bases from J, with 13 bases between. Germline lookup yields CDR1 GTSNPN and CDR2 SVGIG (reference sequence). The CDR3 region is CAWSVSLLGEKLFF. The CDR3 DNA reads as TGTGCCTGGAGTGTCTCTCTCCTAGGGGAAAAACTGTTTTTT.

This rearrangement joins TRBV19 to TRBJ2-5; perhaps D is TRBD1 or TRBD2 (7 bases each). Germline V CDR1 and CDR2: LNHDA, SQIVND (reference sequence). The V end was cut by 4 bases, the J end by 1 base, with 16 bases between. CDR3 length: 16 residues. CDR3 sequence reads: CASSTGRDSFQETQYF. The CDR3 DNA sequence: TGTGCCAGTAGTACGGGGAGGGACAGCTTCCAAGAGACCCAGTACTTC.

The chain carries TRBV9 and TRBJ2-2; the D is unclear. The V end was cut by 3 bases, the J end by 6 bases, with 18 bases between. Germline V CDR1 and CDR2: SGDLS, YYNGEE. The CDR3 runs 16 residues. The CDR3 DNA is TGTGCCAGCAGCGGCCACGGTAATGCATTTGCCGGGGAGCTGTTTTTT. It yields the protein CASSGHGNAFAGELFF.

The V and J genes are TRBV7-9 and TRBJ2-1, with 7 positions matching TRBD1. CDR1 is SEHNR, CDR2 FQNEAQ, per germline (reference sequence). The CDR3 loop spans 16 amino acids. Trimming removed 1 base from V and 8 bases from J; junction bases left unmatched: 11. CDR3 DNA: TGTGCCAGCAGCTTAGTACCCCCCCCAGGGGGAGATGAGCAGTTCTTC. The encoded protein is CASSLVPPPGGDEQFF.

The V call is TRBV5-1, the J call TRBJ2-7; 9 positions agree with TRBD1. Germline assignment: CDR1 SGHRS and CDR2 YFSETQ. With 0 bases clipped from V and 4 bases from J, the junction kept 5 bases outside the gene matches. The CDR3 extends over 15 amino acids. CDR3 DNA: TGCGCCAGCAGCTTGGAGACAGGGGGTAAATACGAGCAGTACTTC. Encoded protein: CASSLETGGKYEQYF. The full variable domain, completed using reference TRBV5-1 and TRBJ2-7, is KAGVTQTPRYLIKTRGQQVTLSCSPISGHRSVSWYQQTPGQGLQFLFEYFSETQRNKGNFPGRFSGRQFSNSRSEMNVSTLELGDSALYLCASSLETGGKYEQYFGPGTRLTVT.

CDR3 residues: CASSDRPYEQYF. The CDR3 DNA sequence: TGTGCCAGTTCGGACAGGCCCTACGAGCAGTACTTC. The V and J genes are TRBV19 and TRBJ2-7; TRBD1 matches at 7 bases. The CDR3 runs to 12 residues. V lost 8 bases and J lost 2; bases outside the gene matches: 3. Germline CDR1 reads LNHDA; CDR2 reads SQIVND (reference sequence).

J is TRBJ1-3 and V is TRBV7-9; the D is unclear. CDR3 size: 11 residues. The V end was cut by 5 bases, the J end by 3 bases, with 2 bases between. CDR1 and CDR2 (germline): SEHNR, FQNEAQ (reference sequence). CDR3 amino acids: CASSVGNTIYF. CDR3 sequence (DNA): TGTGCCAGCAGCGTTGGAAACACCATATATTTT.

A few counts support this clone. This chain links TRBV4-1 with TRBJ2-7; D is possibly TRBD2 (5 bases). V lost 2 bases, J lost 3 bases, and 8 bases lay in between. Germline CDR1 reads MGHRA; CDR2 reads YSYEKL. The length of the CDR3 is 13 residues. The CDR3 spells CASSQLEDYEQYF. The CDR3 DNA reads TGCGCCAGCAGCCAACTGGAGGACTACGAGCAGTACTTC.

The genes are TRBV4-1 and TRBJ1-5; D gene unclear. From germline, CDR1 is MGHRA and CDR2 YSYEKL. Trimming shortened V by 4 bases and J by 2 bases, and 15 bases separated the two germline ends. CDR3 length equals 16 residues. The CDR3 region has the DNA TGCGCCAGCAGCCCGACGGCGGGATATGGCAATCAGCCCCAGCATTTT. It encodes CASSPTAGYGNQPQHF.